Below are 16 T cell receptor beta chains sequenced from a single sample in a study of cytomegalovirus exposure and HLA in healthy donors. Data came from immunoSEQ multiplex PCR; TCRdb stores just in-frame clones and leaves some out. Of 150,000 or so clones listed, roughly nine tenths are singletons. The specimen sequenced was PBMCs. These receptors came from a woman under 30 in good health and CMV-seropositive.

The V gene is TRBV30, the J gene TRBJ2-7, with D unresolved. This CDR3 region has 14 residues. The germline gives CDR1 GTSNPN, CDR2 SVGIG (reference sequence). V gave up 1 base and J gave up 9 bases, with 19 bases separating them. CDR3: CAWSASTTSTPQYF. Written as DNA, the CDR3 is TGTGCCTGGAGTGCGAGTACTACTTCTACGCCGCAGTACTTC.

The gene calls are TRBV7-9 and TRBJ1-5, with 8 bases that match TRBD1. This CDR3 contains 14 residues. From germline, CDR1 is SEHNR and CDR2 FQNEAQ (reference sequence). Unmatched junction bases numbered 7, after V lost 5 bases and J lost 7 bases. DNA of the CDR3: TGTGCCAGCAGCCCGACAGGGGAACACCAGCCCCAGCATTTT. This encodes CASSPTGEHQPQHF. Combining the CDR3 with reference TRBV7-9 and TRBJ1-5 gives the whole variable domain DTGVSQNPRHKITKRGQNVTFRCDPISEHNRLYWYRQTLGQGPEFLTYFQNEAQLEKSRLLSDRFSAERPKGSFSTLEIQRTEQGDSAMYLCASSPTGEHQPQHFGDGTRLSIL.

V gene TRBV6-4 combines with J gene TRBJ2-2; 7 nucleotides align to TRBD2. Per germline, CDR1 MRHNA and CDR2 SNTAGT. This CDR3 region has 15 residues. V shed 3 bases and J 4 bases; nucleotides not matched to a gene: 5. This CDR3 is CASSELADSTGELFF. The CDR3 DNA reads TGTGCCAGCAGTGAGCTAGCGGATTCCACCGGGGAGCTGTTTTTT.

The gene calls are TRBV18 and TRBJ2-5; 9 bases are shared with TRBD1. Germline V gene data show CDR1 as KGHSH and CDR2 as LQKENI. This CDR3 is built from 14 residues. Germline trimming cut 3 bases from V and 5 bases from J; bases unmatched to any gene: 4. CDR3 in amino acids: CASSPTGGSETQYF. The CDR3 region has the DNA TGTGCCAGCTCACCGACAGGGGGATCCGAGACCCAGTACTTC. Supplemented by reference TRBV18 and TRBJ2-5, the full variable domain reads NAGVMQNPRHLVRRRGQEARLRCSPMKGHSHVYWYRQLPEEGLKFMVYLQKENIIDESGMPKERFSAEFPKEGPSILRIQQVVRGDSAAYFCASSPTGGSETQYFGPGTRLLVL.

This rearrangement joins TRBV11-1 to TRBJ2-2; perhaps TRBD1 as D (5 bases). CDR1 is SGHAT, CDR2 FQDESV, per germline (reference sequence). This CDR3 has 13 residues. V dropped 5 bases and J dropped 6 bases, with 10 bases sitting between them. As DNA, the CDR3 is TGTGCCAGCAGCGCACTACAGGCCGGGGAGCTGTTTTTT. Amino acids: CASSALQAGELFF.

The chain links TRBV4-3 to TRBJ2-1; the D is unclear. CDR1 and CDR2 from the germline V gene are LGHNA and YSLEER. The CDR3 runs 15 residues. V lost 1 base and J lost 3, with 10 bases in between. The CDR3 DNA reads as TGCGCCAGCAGCCAAGTCTGGCTTAACTACAATGAGCAGTTCTTC. Residues: CASSQVWLNYNEQFF.

The rearrangement links TRBV27 to TRBJ2-3; a possible D gene is TRBD2 (6 bases). Germline V CDR1 and CDR2: MNHEY, SMNVEV (reference sequence). This CDR3 has 15 residues. V was cut by 0 bases and J by 7 bases, with 14 bases left in between. The CDR3 sequence: CASSLSTSGQNTQYF. In DNA form, the CDR3 reads TGTGCCAGCAGTTTATCGACCAGCGGGCAAAATACGCAGTATTTT.

The chain combines TRBV28 with TRBJ2-2; 15 bases are a match to TRBD2. Trimming at V came to 3 bases and at J to 4 bases, leaving 3 bases not matched to a gene. This CDR3 is built from 17 residues. CDR1 MDHEN and CDR2 SYDVKM come from the germline V gene. The CDR3 nucleotides are TGTGCCAGCAGTTTTGGGACTAGCGGGAGGCTCACCGGGGAGCTGTTTTTT. Amino acids: CASSFGTSGRLTGELFF.

The gene calls are TRBV7-8 and TRBJ2-4; TRBD1 might be the D (6 bases). V dropped 5 bases and J dropped 8 bases, with 22 bases sitting between them. This CDR3 is built from 16 residues. The germline CDR1 and CDR2 sequences are SGHVS and FQNEAQ. The CDR3 DNA follows: TGTGCCAGCAGCACGACCCCAGGGGTGGCGTTGCACATTCAGTACTTC. It specifies CASSTTPGVALHIQYF.

CDR3 residues: CASSLMGGGPQPQHF. DNA of the CDR3: TGTGCCAGCAGCTTAATGGGCGGGGGCCCTCAGCCCCAGCATTTT. This chain links TRBV7-8 with TRBJ1-5; D may be TRBD1 (6 bases). CDR1 and CDR2 from the germline V gene are SGHVS and FQNEAQ. This CDR3 region has 15 residues. V was clipped by 2 bases and J by 6 bases, with 14 bases between them.

The J gene is TRBJ2-2, the V gene TRBV5-1; 15 bases line up with TRBD2. The CDR3 extends over 20 amino acids. J gave up 6 bases and V 2 bases, and 14 bases lay outside the gene matches. Per germline, CDR1 SGHRS and CDR2 YFSETQ. CDR3 sequence reads: CASSFTPGLAGGFSAGELFF. In DNA form, the CDR3 reads TGCGCCAGCAGCTTTACCCCGGGACTAGCGGGAGGTTTTTCAGCCGGGGAGCTGTTTTTT.

The chain is built from TRBV29-1 and TRBJ2-3, with D perhaps matching TRBD2 (6 bases). V was trimmed by 6 bases and J by 5 bases, leaving 15 bases between them. This CDR3 has 13 residues. CDR1 and CDR2 from the germline V gene are SQVTM and ANQGSEA. The CDR3, as DNA: TGCAGCGTGGAGGGGCAGTTAGGAGATACGCAGTATTTT. It translates to CSVEGQLGDTQYF.

V usage is TRBV5-1 and J usage is TRBJ1-2; TRBD1 matches at 8 bases. With 5 bases clipped from V and 4 bases from J, the junction kept 7 bases outside the gene matches. The germline CDR1 and CDR2 sequences are SGHRS and YFSETQ. CDR3 length equals 14 residues. The CDR3 region is CASRPGQGLYGYTF. The DNA for the CDR3 is TGCGCCAGCAGACCCGGACAGGGCCTCTATGGCTACACCTTC.

Only one count was recorded for this clone. J is TRBJ2-3 and V is TRBV15; 13 bases line up with TRBD2. CDR1 and CDR2 from the germline V gene are LNHNV and YYDKDF (reference sequence). The CDR3 contains 17 residues. With 4 bases clipped from V and 4 bases from J, the junction kept 8 bases outside the gene matches. CDR3: CATSIGLAGDGADTQYF. CDR3 sequence (DNA): TGTGCCACCAGCATAGGACTAGCGGGAGATGGGGCAGATACGCAGTATTTT. The full variable domain, rest sourced from reference TRBV15 and TRBJ2-3, is DAMVIQNPRYQVTQFGKPVTLSCSQTLNHNVMYWYQQKSSQAPKLLFHYYDKDFNNEADTPDNFQSRRPNTSFCFLDIRSPGLGDTAMYLCATSIGLAGDGADTQYFGPGTRLTVL.

V and J are TRBV7-3 and TRBJ2-5, with D possibly being TRBD1 (6 bases). CDR1 and CDR2 (germline): SGHTA, FQGTGA. Trimming removed 2 bases from V and 3 bases from J, with 13 bases in between. The CDR3 has 15 amino acids. CDR3 loop: CASSLGRGWEETQYF. As DNA, the CDR3 is TGTGCCAGCAGCTTAGGCAGGGGTTGGGAAGAGACCCAGTACTTC.

The V and J genes are TRBV5-1 and TRBJ2-7; tentative D call: TRBD1 (6 bases). The germline V gene encodes CDR1 SGHRS and CDR2 YFSETQ. V lost 5 bases and J lost 3, with 15 bases in between. The CDR3 extends over 14 amino acids. The DNA of the CDR3 is TGCGCCAGCAGAGGGGGACCCTCAGTCTACGAGCAGTACTTC. Translation gives CASRGGPSVYEQYF.